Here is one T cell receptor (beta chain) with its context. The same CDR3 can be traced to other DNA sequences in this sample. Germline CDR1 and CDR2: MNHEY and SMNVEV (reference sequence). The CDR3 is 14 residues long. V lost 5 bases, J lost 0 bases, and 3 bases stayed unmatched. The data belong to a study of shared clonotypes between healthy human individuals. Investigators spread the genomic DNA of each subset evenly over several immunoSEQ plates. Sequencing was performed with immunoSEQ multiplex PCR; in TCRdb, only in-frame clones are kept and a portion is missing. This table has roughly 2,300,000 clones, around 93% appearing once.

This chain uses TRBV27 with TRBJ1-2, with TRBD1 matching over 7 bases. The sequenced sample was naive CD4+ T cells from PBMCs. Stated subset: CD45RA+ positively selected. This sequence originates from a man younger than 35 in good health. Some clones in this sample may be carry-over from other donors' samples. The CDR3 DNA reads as TGTGCCAGCAGTCGAACAGGGGCTAACTATGGCTACACCTTC. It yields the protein CASSRTGANYGYTF.